The 7 T cell receptor beta chains given below trace back to one sample, sequenced in a study of T cell repertoires in ileal Crohn's disease. Profiled with immunoSEQ multiplex PCR; TCRdb holds only in-frame clones, not every one. The table includes some 9,200 clones, around three quarters detected once. Time point denoted: neoterminal ileum biopsy at postoperative endoscopy, about 6 months after surgery. Material for sequencing was ileal tissue. These receptor sequences come from an adult with Crohn's disease.

This chain uses TRBV5-6 with TRBJ2-4; TRBD1 matches at 7 bases. CDR1 and CDR2 (germline): SGHDT, YYEEEE. Germline trimming cut 3 bases from V and 0 bases from J; bases unmatched to any gene: 9. The CDR3 is made up of 17 amino acids. CDR3 sequence: CASSSGQTSVAKNIQYF. The CDR3 region has the DNA TGTGCCAGCAGCTCGGGACAGACCTCGGTAGCCAAAAACATTCAGTACTTC.

This chain connects TRBV4-1 to TRBJ1-2; weak D call: TRBD1 (5 bases). The V gene lost 4 bases and the J gene lost 4 bases, with 13 bases spanning the gap. The CDR3 sequence is 14 residues long. Germline values: CDR1 MGHRA, CDR2 YSYEKL. CDR3 in DNA: TGCGCCAGCAGCCCAGCAGGGCAGTCCTATGGCTACACCTTC. This translates into CASSPAGQSYGYTF.

V and J are TRBV5-1 and TRBJ2-7, with TRBD1 matching 7 bases. Germline-derived CDR1 and CDR2 are SGHRS and YFSETQ. The ends lost 2 bases at V and 2 bases at J; junction bases unmatched: 1. The CDR3 is 13 residues long. The CDR3 DNA reads as TGCGCCAGCAGCTTACAGGGGACCTACGAGCAGTACTTC. This translates into CASSLQGTYEQYF.

The V and J genes are TRBV9 and TRBJ2-3; the match to TRBD1 covers 9 bases. J lost 9 bases, V lost 0 bases, and 17 bases had no gene match. Germline CDR1 SGDLS, CDR2 YYNGEE. The CDR3 consists of 18 residues. The CDR3 protein is CASSVGPPSRTGEGTQYF. CDR3 nucleotide sequence: TGTGCCAGCAGCGTAGGTCCCCCCAGTAGGACAGGGGAGGGCACGCAGTATTTT.

This chain links TRBV5-4 with TRBJ2-5; the match to TRBD2 covers 10 bases. This CDR3 region has 15 residues. V trimming: 0 bases; J trimming: 10 bases; junction bases outside the gene matches: 9. Per the germline V gene, CDR1 is SGHNT and CDR2 is YYREEE (reference sequence). The CDR3 here is CASSLGPTSGADQYF. The CDR3 DNA reads as TGTGCCAGCAGCTTGGGACCCACTAGCGGGGCGGACCAGTACTTC. Combining the CDR3 with reference TRBV5-4 and TRBJ2-5 gives the whole variable domain ETGVTQSPTHLIKTRGQQVTLRCSSQSGHNTVSWYQQALGQGPQFIFQYYREEENGRGNFPPRFSGLQFPNYSSELNVNALELDDSALYLCASSLGPTSGADQYFGPGTRLLVL.

This chain links TRBV18 with TRBJ1-1, with 9 nucleotides matching TRBD1. There are 13 residues in the CDR3. Germline V gives CDR1 KGHSH, CDR2 LQKENI. V shed 4 bases and J 7 bases; nucleotides not matched to a gene: 4. The DNA for the CDR3 is TGTGCCAGCTCACGCGGACAGGGGCTTGAAGCTTTCTTT. It codes for CASSRGQGLEAFF.

This clone was seen only once. The V and J genes are TRBV6-5 and TRBJ1-2; a weak D match, TRBD1 (5 bases). V was shortened by 6 bases and J by 4 bases, with 15 bases between the two germline ends. The V gene's germline CDR1 is MNHEY and CDR2 SVGAGI. The CDR3 is 14 amino acids. The CDR3 region has the DNA TGTGCCAGCAGCTCCCTAGGGGCGAGCTATGGCTACACCTTC. Translation: CASSSLGASYGYTF.